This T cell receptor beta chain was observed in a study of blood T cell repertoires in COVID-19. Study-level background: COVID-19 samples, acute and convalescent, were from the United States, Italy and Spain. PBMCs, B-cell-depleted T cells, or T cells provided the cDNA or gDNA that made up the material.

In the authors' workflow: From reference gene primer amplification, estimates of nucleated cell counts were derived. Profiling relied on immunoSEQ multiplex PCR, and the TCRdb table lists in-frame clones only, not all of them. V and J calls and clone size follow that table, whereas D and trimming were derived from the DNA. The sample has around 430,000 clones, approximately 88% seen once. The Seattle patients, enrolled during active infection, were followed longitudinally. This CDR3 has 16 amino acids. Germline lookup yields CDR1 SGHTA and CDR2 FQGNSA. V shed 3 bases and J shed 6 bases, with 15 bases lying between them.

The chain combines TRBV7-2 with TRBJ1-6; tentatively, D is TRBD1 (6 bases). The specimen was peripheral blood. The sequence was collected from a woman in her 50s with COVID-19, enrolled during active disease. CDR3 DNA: TGTGCCAGCAGCTTGGGTCCAGGGGACGGTAATTCACCCCTCCACTTT. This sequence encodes CASSLGPGDGNSPLHF. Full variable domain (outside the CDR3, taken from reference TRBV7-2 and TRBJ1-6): GAGVSQSPSNKVTEKGKDVELRCDPISGHTALYWYRQSLGQGLEFLIYFQGNSAPDKSGLPSDRFSAERTGGSVSTLTIQRTQQEDSAVYLCASSLGPGDGNSPLHFGNGTRLTVT.